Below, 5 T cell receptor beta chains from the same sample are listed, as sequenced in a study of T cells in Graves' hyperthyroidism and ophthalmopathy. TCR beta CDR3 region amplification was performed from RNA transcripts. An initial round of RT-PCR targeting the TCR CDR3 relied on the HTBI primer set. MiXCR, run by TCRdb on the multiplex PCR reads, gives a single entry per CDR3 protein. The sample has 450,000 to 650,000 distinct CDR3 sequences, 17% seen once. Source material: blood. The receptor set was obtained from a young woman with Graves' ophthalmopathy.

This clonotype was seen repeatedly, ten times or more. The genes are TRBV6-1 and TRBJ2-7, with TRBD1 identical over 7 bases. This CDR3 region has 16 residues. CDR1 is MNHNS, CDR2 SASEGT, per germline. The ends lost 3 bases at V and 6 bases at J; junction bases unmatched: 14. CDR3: CASSDLPQGMFSEQYF. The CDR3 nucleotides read TGTGCCAGCAGTGATCTCCCACAGGGGATGTTTTCCGAGCAGTACTTC.

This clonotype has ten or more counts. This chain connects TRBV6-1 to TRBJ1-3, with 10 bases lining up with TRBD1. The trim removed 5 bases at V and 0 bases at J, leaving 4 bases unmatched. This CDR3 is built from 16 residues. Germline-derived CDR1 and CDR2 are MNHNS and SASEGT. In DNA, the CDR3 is TGTGCCAGCAGTACGGACAGGGGGTTCTCTGGAAACACCATATATTTT. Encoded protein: CASSTDRGFSGNTIYF.

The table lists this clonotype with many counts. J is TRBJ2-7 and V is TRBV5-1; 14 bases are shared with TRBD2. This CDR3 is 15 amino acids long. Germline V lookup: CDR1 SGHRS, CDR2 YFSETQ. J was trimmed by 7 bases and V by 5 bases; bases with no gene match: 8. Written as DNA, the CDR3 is TGCGCCAGCAGGGGACTAGCGGGAGAGTTCGAGGAGCAGTACTTC. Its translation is CASRGLAGEFEEQYF.

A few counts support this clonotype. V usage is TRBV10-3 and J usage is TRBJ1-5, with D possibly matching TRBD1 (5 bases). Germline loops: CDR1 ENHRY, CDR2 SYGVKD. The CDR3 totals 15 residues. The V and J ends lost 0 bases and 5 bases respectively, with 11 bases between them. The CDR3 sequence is CAISESGGSDQPQHF. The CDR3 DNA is TGTGCCATCAGTGAGTCGGGGGGATCGGATCAGCCCCAGCATTTT.

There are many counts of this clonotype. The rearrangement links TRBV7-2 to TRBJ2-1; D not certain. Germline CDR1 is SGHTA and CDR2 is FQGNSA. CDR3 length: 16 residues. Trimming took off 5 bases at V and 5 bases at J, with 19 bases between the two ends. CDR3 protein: CASSAYSIYSDNEQFF. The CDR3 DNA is TGTGCCAGCAGCGCCTATAGCATCTATTCTGACAATGAGCAGTTCTTC.